The TCR beta chain under discussion was sequenced for a study of early T cells in non-severe SARS-CoV-2 infection. General study results and limits: VDJdb matches were skewed toward anti-spike CD8 T cell responses.

In regard to this clonotype: No antigen is known for it.

The germline gives CDR1 SQVTM, CDR2 ANQGSEA. Trimming stripped 7 bases from V and 6 bases from J, with 17 bases between. The CDR3 covers 13 residues. TCRdb ran MiXCR on the 5' RACE reads and lists one entry per CDR3 protein. The sample consists of about 33,000 distinct CDR3 sequences, around 4.6% of them appearing once. This chain links TRBV29-1 with TRBJ2-3, with D tentatively TRBD2 (7 bases). Sequenced material: whole blood. The TCR comes from an adult who was a healthcare worker with PCR-confirmed SARS-CoV-2 infection or an uninfected control (not recorded which). CDR3 residues: CSAAGGRVDTQYF. The CDR3 DNA reads as TGCAGCGCAGCCGGGGGGCGCGTTGATACGCAGTATTTT.